These T cell receptor beta chains were read from a single sample in a study of OX40 agonist ivuxolimab in advanced cancers. Only in-frame clones appear in the TCRdb table, and some are missing; sequencing was by immunoSEQ multiplex PCR. The sample comprises tens of thousands of clones, 70% to 90% of which are singletons, and around 43% rests with the top ten. The sequences come from CD4+ or CD8+ T cells sorted from blood, collected in a trial of the OX40 agonist ivuxolimab. The receptors stem from an adult with an advanced solid tumor such as melanoma, head and neck, liver or kidney cancer. CDR3s include the opening cysteine and the closing phenylalanine or tryptophan. D genes are given only for firm matches. Size tells how often a clone was seen (once, few, many) or the class of an expanded clone, and some rows leave it out.

j_gene	v_gene	d_gene	abundance	CDR3aa	CDR3nt
TRBJ2-7	TRBV21-1	-	once	CASSKGYRPTYEQYF	TGTGCCAGCAGCAAAGGGTACAGGCCCACCTACGAGCAGTACTTC
TRBJ2-5	TRBV27	TRBD2	once	CASSLSKERGDQETQYF	TGTGCCAGCAGTTTATCGAAGGAACGGGGGGACCAAGAGACCCAGTACTTC
TRBJ2-7	TRBV7-6	-	-	CASSQEPGTVYEQYF	TGTGCCAGCAGCCAAGAGCCGGGAACTGTCTACGAGCAGTACTTC
TRBJ2-7	TRBV27	-	-	CASSLWGRAPYEQYF	TGTGCCAGCAGTTTATGGGGCAGGGCCCCCTACGAGCAGTACTTC
TRBJ1-2	TRBV19	TRBD1	-	CASSPTGFGGYTF	TGTGCCAGTAGCCCGACAGGGTTCGGAGGCTACACCTTC
TRBJ2-7	TRBV14	TRBD1	-	CASHLPGQTCYEQYF	TGTGCCAGCCACCTTCCGGGACAGACATGCTACGAGCAGTACTTC
TRBJ2-5	TRBV28	TRBD1	-	CASSLSTGTIDLETQYF	TGTGCCAGCAGTCTATCGACAGGGACGATTGATCTAGAGACCCAGTACTTC
TRBJ1-5	TRBV27	-	-	CASSKNPGEFYQPQHF	TGTGCCAGCAGTAAAAACCCAGGGGAGTTCTATCAGCCCCAGCATTTT
TRBJ2-2	TRBV4-3	-	-	CASSQDRWTANTGELFF	TGCGCCAGCAGCCAAGATAGATGGACGGCGAACACCGGGGAGCTGTTTTTT
TRBJ2-6	TRBV6-5	TRBD1	-	CASGTGAGANVLTF	TGTGCCAGCGGGACAGGGGCTGGGGCCAACGTCCTGACTTTC
TRBJ2-1	TRBV9	-	-	CASSAPSTREQFF	TGTGCCAGCAGTGCCCCCTCAACCCGTGAGCAGTTCTTC
TRBJ2-1	TRBV30	TRBD2	-	CAWSSRTSGIIRSYNEQFF	TGTGCCTGGAGTTCCCGGACTAGCGGGATTATCCGCTCCTACAATGAGCAGTTCTTC
TRBJ1-1	TRBV28	TRBD1	-	CASVRGPYTEAFF	TGTGCCAGCGTCAGGGGGCCGTACACTGAAGCTTTCTTT
TRBJ2-3	TRBV7-8	-	-	CASSLGLFTDTQYF	TGTGCCAGCAGCTTAGGGTTATTCACAGATACGCAGTATTTT
TRBJ2-2	TRBV28	-	once	CASSYALAGRPGELFF	TGTGCCAGCAGCTACGCACTGGCAGGGAGGCCCGGGGAGCTGTTTTTT
TRBJ2-3	TRBV28	-	-	CASSLLGGASTDTQYF	TGTGCCAGCAGTTTATTAGGGGGAGCTAGCACAGATACGCAGTATTTT
TRBJ2-7	TRBV2	-	-	CASSEALASEIDYEQYF	TGTGCCAGCAGTGAAGCGCTGGCTAGCGAGATTGACTACGAGCAGTACTTC
TRBJ2-7	TRBV30	TRBD1	-	CAWNGDREALSLYEQYF	TGTGCCTGGAACGGGGACAGGGAGGCCCTGAGCCTCTACGAGCAGTACTTC
TRBJ1-5	TRBV27	TRBD1	-	CASSRQGINQPQHF	TGTGCCAGCAGCCGACAGGGGATTAACCAGCCCCAGCATTTT
TRBJ2-3	TRBV7-9	TRBD2	-	CATQLASGADTQYF	TGTGCCACCCAACTAGCGAGCGGCGCAGATACGCAGTATTTT
TRBJ2-1	TRBV2	-	once	CASRVYNEQFF	TGTGCCAGCAGGGTATACAATGAGCAGTTCTTC
TRBJ2-7	TRBV25-1	TRBD1	-	CASSPNRGQGDYEQYF	TGTGCCAGCAGTCCAAATAGGGGACAGGGGGACTACGAGCAGTACTTC
TRBJ2-4	TRBV9	TRBD2	-	CASSASGTSGGIQYF	TGTGCCAGCAGCGCCTCCGGGACTAGCGGGGGGATTCAGTACTTC
TRBJ2-1	TRBV19	TRBD2	-	CASSILAGDNEQFF	TGTGCCAGTAGTATCTTAGCGGGGGACAATGAGCAGTTCTTC
TRBJ1-1	TRBV27	TRBD1	-	CATSPRTGGPGDTEAFF	TGTGCCACCTCCCCCCGGACAGGGGGTCCCGGGGACACTGAAGCTTTCTTT
TRBJ2-3	TRBV15	TRBD2	once	CATSRELSGDSTDTQYF	TGTGCCACCAGCAGAGAACTGAGCGGGGATTCCACAGATACGCAGTATTTT
TRBJ1-2	TRBV7-6	-	-	CASGIAPYGYTF	TGTGCCAGCGGAATTGCCCCATATGGCTACACCTTC
TRBJ2-1	TRBV5-5	TRBD1	-	CASRSERQGDEQFF	TGTGCCAGCAGATCAGAAAGACAGGGAGACGAGCAGTTCTTC
TRBJ2-2	TRBV28	TRBD2	-	CASSRLAGKNTGELFF	TGTGCCAGCAGCCGACTAGCGGGGAAGAACACCGGGGAGCTGTTTTTT
TRBJ1-1	TRBV19	TRBD1	-	CASSRTGKMNTEAFF	TGTGCCAGTAGCCGGACAGGGAAGATGAACACTGAAGCTTTCTTT
TRBJ1-5	TRBV21-1	-	once	CASSYHGQWVSEYQPQHF	TGTGCCAGCTCCTATCACGGGCAGTGGGTGAGTGAGTATCAGCCCCAGCATTTT
TRBJ2-2	TRBV4-2	-	-	CASSPTGINTGELFF	TGTGCCAGCAGCCCCACAGGGATTAACACCGGGGAGCTGTTTTTT
TRBJ2-2	TRBV5-8	TRBD1	-	CASSYRGWTGELFF	TGTGCCAGCAGCTACAGGGGATGGACCGGGGAGCTGTTTTTT
TRBJ2-5	TRBV7-8	-	-	CASSTPSRGQETQYF	TGTGCCAGCAGCACGCCTTCTAGAGGGCAAGAGACCCAGTACTTC
TRBJ1-1	TRBV19	-	-	CASMRDNTEAFF	TGTGCCAGTATGAGGGATAACACTGAAGCTTTCTTT
TRBJ2-3	TRBV5-6	-	-	CASSGHSATDTQYF	TGTGCCAGCAGCGGCCATAGCGCCACAGATACGCAGTATTTT
TRBJ2-5	TRBV7-9	-	-	CASSPQETQYF	TGTGCCAGCAGCCCCCAAGAGACCCAGTACTTC
TRBJ2-1	TRBV9	TRBD2	-	CASSVGGLAGNEQFF	TGTGCCAGCAGCGTAGGGGGACTAGCGGGGAATGAGCAGTTCTTC
TRBJ2-1	TRBV5-6	TRBD1	-	CASSGGTGLQQFF	TGTGCCAGCAGCGGTGGGACAGGCTTACAACAGTTCTTC
TRBJ2-1	TRBV6-6	-	-	CASSYSPTGEQFF	TGTGCCAGCAGTTACTCGCCGACAGGTGAGCAGTTCTTC
TRBJ1-2	TRBV30	-	-	CAWSPGGGTNYGYTF	TGTGCCTGGAGCCCGGGGGGGGGAACTAACTATGGCTACACCTTC
TRBJ2-3	TRBV7-2	-	-	CASSRDTQYF	TGTGCCAGCAGCAGAGATACGCAGTATTTT
TRBJ2-3	TRBV28	-	-	CASTGQGSGTQYF	TGTGCCAGCACGGGTCAGGGTTCGGGTACGCAGTATTTT
TRBJ1-1	TRBV2	-	-	CARLGYTEAFF	TGTGCCAGATTAGGGTACACTGAAGCTTTCTTT
TRBJ2-3	TRBV7-3	TRBD2	once	CASSLAGGLLDTQYF	TGTGCCAGCAGCCTAGCGGGGGGGCTGTTGGATACGCAGTATTTT
TRBJ1-6	TRBV7-2	-	-	CASSLVVGGANSPLHF	TGTGCCAGCAGCTTAGTGGTAGGGGGAGCAAATTCACCCCTCCACTTT
TRBJ2-2	TRBV27	TRBD2	-	CASSLWAGAGELFF	TGTGCCAGCAGTTTATGGGCGGGGGCCGGGGAGCTGTTTTTT
TRBJ2-7	TRBV27	TRBD1	-	CASRGTAFEQYF	TGTGCCAGCAGGGGGACAGCCTTCGAGCAGTACTTC
TRBJ2-2	TRBV28	-	-	CASSFVTGELFF	TGTGCCAGCAGTTTTGTAACCGGGGAGCTGTTTTTT
TRBJ1-2	TRBV28	-	-	CASSPATVPANYGYTF	TGTGCCAGCAGTCCCGCGACAGTGCCAGCTAACTATGGCTACACCTTC
TRBJ2-7	TRBV11-2	-	-	CASSLETGYEQYF	TGTGCCAGCAGCTTAGAAACGGGTTACGAGCAGTACTTC
TRBJ2-5	TRBV5-1	TRBD1	-	CASSRWTGGQETQYF	TGCGCCAGCAGCCGGTGGACAGGGGGCCAAGAGACCCAGTACTTC